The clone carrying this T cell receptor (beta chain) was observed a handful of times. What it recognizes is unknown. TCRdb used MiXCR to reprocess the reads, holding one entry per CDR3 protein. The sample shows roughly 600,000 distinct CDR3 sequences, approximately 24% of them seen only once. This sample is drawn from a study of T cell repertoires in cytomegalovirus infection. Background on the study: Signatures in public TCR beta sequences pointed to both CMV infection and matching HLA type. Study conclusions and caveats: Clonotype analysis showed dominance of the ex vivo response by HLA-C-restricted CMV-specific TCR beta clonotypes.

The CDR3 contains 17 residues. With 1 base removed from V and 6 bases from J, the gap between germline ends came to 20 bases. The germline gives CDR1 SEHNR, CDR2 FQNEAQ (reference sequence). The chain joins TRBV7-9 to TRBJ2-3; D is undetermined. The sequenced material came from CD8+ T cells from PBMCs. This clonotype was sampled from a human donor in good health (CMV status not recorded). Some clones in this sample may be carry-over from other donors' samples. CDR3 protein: CASSLGGGNPVTDTQYF. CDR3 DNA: TGTGCCAGCAGCTTAGGAGGCGGCAACCCGGTAACCGATACGCAGTATTTT.